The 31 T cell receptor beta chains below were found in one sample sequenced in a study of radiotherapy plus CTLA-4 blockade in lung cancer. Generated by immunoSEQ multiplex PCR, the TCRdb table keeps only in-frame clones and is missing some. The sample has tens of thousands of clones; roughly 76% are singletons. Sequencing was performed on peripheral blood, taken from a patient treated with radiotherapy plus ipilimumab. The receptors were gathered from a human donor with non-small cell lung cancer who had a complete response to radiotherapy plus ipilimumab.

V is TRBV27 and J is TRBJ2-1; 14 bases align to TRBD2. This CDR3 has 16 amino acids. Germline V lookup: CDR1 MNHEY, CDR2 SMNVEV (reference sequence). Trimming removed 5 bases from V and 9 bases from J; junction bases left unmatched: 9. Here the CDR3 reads CASSPYAGLAGVEQFF. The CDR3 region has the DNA TGTGCCAGCAGTCCATACGCGGGACTAGCGGGAGTTGAGCAGTTCTTC.

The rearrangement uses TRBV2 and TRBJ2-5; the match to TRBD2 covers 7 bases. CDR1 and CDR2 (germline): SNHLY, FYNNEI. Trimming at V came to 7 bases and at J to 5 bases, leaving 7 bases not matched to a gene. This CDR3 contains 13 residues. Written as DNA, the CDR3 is TGTGCCAGCATATACTGGGAGGGCGAGACCCAGTACTTC. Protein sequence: CASIYWEGETQYF.

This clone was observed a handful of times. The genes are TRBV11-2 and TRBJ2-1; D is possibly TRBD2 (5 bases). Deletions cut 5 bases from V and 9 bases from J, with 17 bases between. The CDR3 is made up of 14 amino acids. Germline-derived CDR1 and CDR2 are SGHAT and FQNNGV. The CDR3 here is CASSPGGSKVEQFF. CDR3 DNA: TGTGCCAGCAGCCCAGGAGGCAGTAAGGTTGAGCAGTTCTTC.

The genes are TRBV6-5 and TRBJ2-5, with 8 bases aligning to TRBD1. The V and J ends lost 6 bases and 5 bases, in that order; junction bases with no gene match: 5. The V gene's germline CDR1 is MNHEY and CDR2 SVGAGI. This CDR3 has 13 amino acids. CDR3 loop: CASSPGGWETQYF. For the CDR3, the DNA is TGTGCCAGCAGCCCAGGGGGCTGGGAGACCCAGTACTTC.

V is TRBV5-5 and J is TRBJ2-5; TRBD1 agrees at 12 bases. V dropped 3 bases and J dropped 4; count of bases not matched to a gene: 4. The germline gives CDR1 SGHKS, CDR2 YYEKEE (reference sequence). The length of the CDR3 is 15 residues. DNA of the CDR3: TGTGCCAGCAGCTCCGGGACAGGGGGCTCAGAGACCCAGTACTTC. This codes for CASSSGTGGSETQYF.

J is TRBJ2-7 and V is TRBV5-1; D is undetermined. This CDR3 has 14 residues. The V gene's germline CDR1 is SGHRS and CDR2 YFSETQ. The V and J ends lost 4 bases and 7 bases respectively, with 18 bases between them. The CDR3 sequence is CASSLSFRPGEQYF. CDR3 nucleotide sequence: TGCGCCAGCAGCCTAAGCTTCCGGCCCGGGGAGCAGTACTTC.

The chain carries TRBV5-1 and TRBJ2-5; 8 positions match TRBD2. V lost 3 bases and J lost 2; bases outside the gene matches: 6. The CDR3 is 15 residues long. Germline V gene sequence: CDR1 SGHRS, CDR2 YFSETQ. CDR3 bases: TGCGCCAGCAGCTGGGAGGGCGGGGGGCAAGAGACCCAGTACTTC. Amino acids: CASSWEGGGQETQYF.

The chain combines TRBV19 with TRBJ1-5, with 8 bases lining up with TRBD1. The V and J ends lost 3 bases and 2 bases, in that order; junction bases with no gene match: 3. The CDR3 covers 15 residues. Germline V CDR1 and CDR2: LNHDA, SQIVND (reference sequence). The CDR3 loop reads CASSIWGQGNQPQHF. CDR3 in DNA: TGTGCCAGTAGTATCTGGGGACAGGGCAATCAGCCCCAGCATTTT.

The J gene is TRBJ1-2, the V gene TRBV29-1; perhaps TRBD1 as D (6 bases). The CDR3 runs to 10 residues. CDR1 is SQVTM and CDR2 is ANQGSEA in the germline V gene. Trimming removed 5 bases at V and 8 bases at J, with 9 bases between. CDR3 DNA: TGCAGCGTTCGGACAGACGGCTACACCTTC. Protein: CSVRTDGYTF.

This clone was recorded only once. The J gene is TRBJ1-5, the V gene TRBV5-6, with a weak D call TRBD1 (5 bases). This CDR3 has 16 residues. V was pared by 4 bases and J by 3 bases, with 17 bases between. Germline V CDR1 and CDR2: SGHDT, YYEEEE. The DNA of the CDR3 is TGTGCCAGCAGCCAACGAACCCAGGGCGACAATCAGCCCCAGCATTTT. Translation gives CASSQRTQGDNQPQHF.

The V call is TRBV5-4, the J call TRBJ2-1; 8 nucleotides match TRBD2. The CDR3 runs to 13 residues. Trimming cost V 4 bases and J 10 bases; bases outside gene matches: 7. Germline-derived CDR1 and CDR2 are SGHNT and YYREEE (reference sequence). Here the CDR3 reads CASSRGGTGEQFF. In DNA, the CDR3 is TGTGCCAGCAGCCGGGGGGGGACGGGGGAGCAGTTCTTC.

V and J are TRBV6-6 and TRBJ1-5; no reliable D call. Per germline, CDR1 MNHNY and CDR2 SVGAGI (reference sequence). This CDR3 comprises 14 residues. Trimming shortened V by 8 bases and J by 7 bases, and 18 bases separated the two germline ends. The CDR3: CASRVFPSNQPQHF. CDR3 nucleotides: TGTGCCAGCCGGGTCTTTCCCTCCAACCAGCCCCAGCATTTT.

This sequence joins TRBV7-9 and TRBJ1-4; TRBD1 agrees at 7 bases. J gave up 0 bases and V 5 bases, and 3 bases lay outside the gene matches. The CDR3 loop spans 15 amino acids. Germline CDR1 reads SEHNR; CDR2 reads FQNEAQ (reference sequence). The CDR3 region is CASSRDSSTNEKLFF. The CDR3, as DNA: TGTGCCAGCAGCCGGGACAGCTCAACTAATGAAAAACTGTTTTTT.

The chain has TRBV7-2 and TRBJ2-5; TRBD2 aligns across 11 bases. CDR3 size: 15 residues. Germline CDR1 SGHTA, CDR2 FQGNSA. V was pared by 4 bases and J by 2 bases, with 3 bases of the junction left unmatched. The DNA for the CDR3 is TGTGCCAGCAGCTATCCTAGCGGGGGGCAAGAGACCCAGTACTTC. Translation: CASSYPSGGQETQYF.

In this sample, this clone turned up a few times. CDR3 DNA sequence: TGTGCCAGCAGCCGGACACTGAACACTGAAGCTTTCTTT. Its protein product is CASSRTLNTEAFF. The gene calls are TRBV16 and TRBJ1-1; possible D gene TRBD1, 5 bases. The CDR3 loop spans 13 amino acids. Germline CDR1 and CDR2: KGHSY and FQNENV. Trimming shortened V by 4 bases and J by 0 bases, and 6 bases separated the two germline ends.

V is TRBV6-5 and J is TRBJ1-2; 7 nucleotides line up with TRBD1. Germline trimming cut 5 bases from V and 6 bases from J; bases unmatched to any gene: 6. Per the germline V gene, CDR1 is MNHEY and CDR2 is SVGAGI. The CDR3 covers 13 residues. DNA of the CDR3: TGTGCCAGCAGTCCCGGACAGGAGGATGGCTACACCTTC. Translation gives CASSPGQEDGYTF.

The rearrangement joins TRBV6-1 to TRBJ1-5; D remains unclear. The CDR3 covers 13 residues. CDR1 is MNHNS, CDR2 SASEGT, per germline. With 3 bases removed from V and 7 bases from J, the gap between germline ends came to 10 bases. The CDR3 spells CASSDTGRQPQHF. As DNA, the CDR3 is TGTGCCAGCAGTGACACCGGCAGGCAGCCCCAGCATTTT.

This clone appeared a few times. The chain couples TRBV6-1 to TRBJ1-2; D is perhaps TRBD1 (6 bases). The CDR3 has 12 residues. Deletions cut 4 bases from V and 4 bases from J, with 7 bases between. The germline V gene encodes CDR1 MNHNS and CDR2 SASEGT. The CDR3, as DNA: TGTGCCAGCAGTGCAGGGGCCTATGGCTACACCTTC. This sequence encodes CASSAGAYGYTF.

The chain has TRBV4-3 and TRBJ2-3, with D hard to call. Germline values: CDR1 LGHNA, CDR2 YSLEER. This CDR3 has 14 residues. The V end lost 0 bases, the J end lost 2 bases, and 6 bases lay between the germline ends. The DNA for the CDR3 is TGCGCCAGCAGCCAAGACCCAGTCACAGATACGCAGTATTTT. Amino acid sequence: CASSQDPVTDTQYF.

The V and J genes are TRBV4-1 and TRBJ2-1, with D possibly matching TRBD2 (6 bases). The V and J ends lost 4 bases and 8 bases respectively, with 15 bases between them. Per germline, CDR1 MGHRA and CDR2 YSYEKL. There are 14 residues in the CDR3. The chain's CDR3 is CASSRQTSGYEQFF. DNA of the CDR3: TGCGCCAGCAGCCGCCAGACTAGTGGCTATGAGCAGTTCTTC.

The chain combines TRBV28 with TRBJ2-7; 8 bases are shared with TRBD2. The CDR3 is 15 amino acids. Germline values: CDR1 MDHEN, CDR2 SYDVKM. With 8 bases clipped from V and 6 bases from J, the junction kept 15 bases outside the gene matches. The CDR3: CASVSSGSLPTEQYF. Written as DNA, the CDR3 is TGTGCCAGCGTTTCCAGCGGGAGTCTTCCCACCGAGCAGTACTTC. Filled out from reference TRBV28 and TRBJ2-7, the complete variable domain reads DVKVTQSSRYLVKRTGEKVFLECVQDMDHENMFWYRQDPGLGLRLIYFSYDVKMKEKGDIPEGYSVSREKKERFSLILESASTNQTSMYLCASVSSGSLPTEQYFGPGTRLTVT.

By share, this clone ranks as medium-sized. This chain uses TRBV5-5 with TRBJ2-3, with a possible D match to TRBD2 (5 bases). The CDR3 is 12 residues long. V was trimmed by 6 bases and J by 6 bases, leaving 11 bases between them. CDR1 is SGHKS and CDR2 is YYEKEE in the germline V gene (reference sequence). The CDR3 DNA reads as TGTGCCAGCACGATGGGAGTTGATACGCAGTATTTT. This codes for CASTMGVDTQYF.

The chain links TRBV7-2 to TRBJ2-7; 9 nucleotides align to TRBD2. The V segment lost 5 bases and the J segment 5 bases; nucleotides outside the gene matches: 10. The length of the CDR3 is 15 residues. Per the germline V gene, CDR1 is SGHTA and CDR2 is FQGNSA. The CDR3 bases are TGTGCCAGCAGCCAGACTACTAGCGGGCGGGACGAGCAGTACTTC. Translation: CASSQTTSGRDEQYF.

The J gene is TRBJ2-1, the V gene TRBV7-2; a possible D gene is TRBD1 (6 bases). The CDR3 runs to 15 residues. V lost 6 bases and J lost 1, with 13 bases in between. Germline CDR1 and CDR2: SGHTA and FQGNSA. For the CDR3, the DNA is TGTGCCAGCAGTTATGACAGGCAATCCTACAATGAGCAGTTCTTC. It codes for CASSYDRQSYNEQFF.

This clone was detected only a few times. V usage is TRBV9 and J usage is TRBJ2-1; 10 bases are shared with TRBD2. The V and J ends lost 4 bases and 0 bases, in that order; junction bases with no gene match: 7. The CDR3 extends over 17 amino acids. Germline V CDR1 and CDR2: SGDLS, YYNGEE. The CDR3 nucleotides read TGTGCCAGCAGCCCCCGGACTAGCGGTAGCTCCTACAATGAGCAGTTCTTC. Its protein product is CASSPRTSGSSYNEQFF. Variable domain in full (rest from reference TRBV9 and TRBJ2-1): DSGVTQTPKHLITATGQRVTLRCSPRSGDLSVYWYQQSLDQGLQFLIQYYNGEERAKGNILERFSAQQFPDLHSELNLSSLELGDSALYFCASSPRTSGSSYNEQFFGPGTRLTVL.

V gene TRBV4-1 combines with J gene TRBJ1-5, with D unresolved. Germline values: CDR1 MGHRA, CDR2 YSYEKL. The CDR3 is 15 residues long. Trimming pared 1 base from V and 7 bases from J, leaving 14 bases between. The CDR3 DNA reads TGCGCCAGCAGCCAAGTCGGAGCCATTGGGCAGCCCCAGCATTTT. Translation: CASSQVGAIGQPQHF.

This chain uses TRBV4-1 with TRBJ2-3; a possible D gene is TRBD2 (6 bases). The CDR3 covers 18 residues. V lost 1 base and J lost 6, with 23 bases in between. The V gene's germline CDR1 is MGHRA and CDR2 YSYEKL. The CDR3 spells CASSQGSSRGIWVDTQYF. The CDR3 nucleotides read TGCGCCAGCAGCCAAGGCTCCAGTCGGGGGATTTGGGTGGATACGCAGTATTTT.

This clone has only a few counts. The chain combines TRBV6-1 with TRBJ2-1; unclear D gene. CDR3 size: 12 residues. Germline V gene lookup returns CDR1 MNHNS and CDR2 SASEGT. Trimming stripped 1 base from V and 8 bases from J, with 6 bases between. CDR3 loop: CASSEVSDEQFF. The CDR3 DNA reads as TGTGCCAGCAGTGAAGTCAGCGATGAGCAGTTCTTC.

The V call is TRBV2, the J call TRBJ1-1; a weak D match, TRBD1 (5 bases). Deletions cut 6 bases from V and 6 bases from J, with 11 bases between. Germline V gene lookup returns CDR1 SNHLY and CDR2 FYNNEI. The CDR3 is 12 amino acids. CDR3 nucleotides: TGTGCCAGCAGAAACCAAGGGGCTGAAGCTTTCTTT. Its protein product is CASRNQGAEAFF.

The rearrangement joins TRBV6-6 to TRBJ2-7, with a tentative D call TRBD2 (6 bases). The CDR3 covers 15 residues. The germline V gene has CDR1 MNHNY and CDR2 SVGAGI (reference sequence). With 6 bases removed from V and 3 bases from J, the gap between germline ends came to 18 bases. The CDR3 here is CASSLPGSLNYEQYF. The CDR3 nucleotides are TGTGCCAGCAGCCTCCCCGGGAGCTTGAACTACGAGCAGTACTTC.

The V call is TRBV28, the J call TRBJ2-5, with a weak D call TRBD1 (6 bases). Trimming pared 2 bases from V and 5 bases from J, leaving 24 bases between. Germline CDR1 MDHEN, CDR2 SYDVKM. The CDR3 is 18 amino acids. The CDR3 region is CASSLGRQGMRSPETQYF. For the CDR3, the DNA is TGTGCCAGCAGTTTAGGTCGGCAGGGGATGAGGTCCCCGGAGACCCAGTACTTC.